Below are 17 T cell receptor beta chains sequenced from a single sample in a study of regulatory T cells in long-lasting Graves disease. CDR3 regions were amplified by Arm-PCR using iRepertoire HTBI primers to build TCR beta libraries. TCRdb ran MiXCR on the multiplex PCR reads and lists one entry per CDR3 protein. The table records fewer than 550,000 distinct CDR3 sequences, about 16% of them present only once. The sample's time point: newly diagnosed GD, antithyroid drugs for less than 3 months. Generation of the TCR library employed RNA extracted from PBMCs. These data were likewise used in another study, on T cells in Graves' hyperthyroidism and ophthalmopathy.

The input for sequencing was peripheral blood mononuclear cells (PBMCs), taken at new diagnosis, from a patient treated with antithyroid drugs. These receptors were taken from a woman in her forties or fifties with Graves disease.

The CDR3 loop is CASSETSGTPEGYTF. As DNA, the CDR3 is TGTGCCAGCAGTGAAACTTCCGGGACCCCCGAGGGCTACACCTTC. The chain carries TRBV6-1 and TRBJ1-2; D might be TRBD1 (5 bases). This CDR3 has 15 residues. CDR1 is MNHNS, CDR2 SASEGT, per germline. V was shortened by 2 bases and J by 8 bases, with 18 bases between the two germline ends.

J is TRBJ2-1 and V is TRBV12-3 or TRBV12-4; TRBD2 matches at 9 bases. CDR3 length: 15 residues. J lost 4 bases, V lost 3 bases, and 4 bases had no gene match. The DNA for the CDR3 is TGTGCCAGCAGTTTCCCTAGCGGGGAGTACAATGAGCAGTTCTTC. Protein sequence: CASSFPSGEYNEQFF.

A note on this clonotype: A much more abundant neighbour one base away suggests this may be a read error. J is TRBJ1-1 and V is TRBV6-2 or TRBV6-3; 7 bases map to TRBD1. This CDR3 has 16 amino acids. V was clipped by 0 bases and J by 4 bases; unmatched bases: 8. The V gene's germline CDR1 is MNHEY and CDR2 SVGEGT. CDR3 sequence: CASSYSTGDLLTEAFF. CDR3 DNA sequence: TGTGCCAGCAGTTACTCCACAGGGGACTTACTCACTGAAGCTTTCTTT.

This clonotype was seen at least ten times. The chain carries TRBV18 and TRBJ1-2, with 7 bases matching TRBD1. Per the germline V gene, CDR1 is KGHSH and CDR2 is LQKENI. V gave up 5 bases and J gave up 2 bases; unmatched junction bases: 5. The CDR3 extends over 14 amino acids. The CDR3 sequence: CASSRTGENYGYTF. CDR3 coding DNA: TGTGCCAGCTCAAGGACAGGCGAAAACTATGGCTACACCTTC. The full variable domain, rest sourced from reference TRBV18 and TRBJ1-2, is NAGVMQNPRHLVRRRGQEARLRCSPMKGHSHVYWYRQLPEEGLKFMVYLQKENIIDESGMPKERFSAEFPKEGPSILRIQQVVRGDSAAYFCASSRTGENYGYTFGSGTRLTVV.

This clonotype was seen a few times. J is TRBJ2-7 and V is TRBV19; 11 bases fit TRBD2. Germline V gene sequence: CDR1 LNHDA, CDR2 SQIVND (reference sequence). CDR3 length equals 15 residues. V trimming: 4 bases; J trimming: 1 base; junction bases outside the gene matches: 3. The chain's CDR3 is CASSTTSGVSYEQYF. In DNA form, the CDR3 reads TGTGCCAGTAGTACGACTAGCGGGGTATCCTACGAGCAGTACTTC.

There are many counts of this clonotype. The chain employs TRBV2 and TRBJ1-5; 9 positions match TRBD1. Germline-derived CDR1 and CDR2 are SNHLY and FYNNEI. V shed 4 bases and J 3 bases; nucleotides not matched to a gene: 1. The CDR3 has 14 amino acids. Here the CDR3 reads CASSGTGDNQPQHF. CDR3 sequence (DNA): TGTGCCAGCAGTGGGACAGGGGACAATCAGCCCCAGCATTTT.

This clonotype was seen at least ten times. The gene calls are TRBV11-2 and TRBJ2-5, with unresolved D. The V end was cut by 5 bases, the J end by 4 bases, with 8 bases between. The CDR3 runs to 12 residues. The germline gives CDR1 SGHAT, CDR2 FQNNGV. CDR3 loop: CASSHSPETQYF. DNA for the CDR3: TGTGCCAGCAGCCACTCCCCAGAGACCCAGTACTTC.

This clonotype was counted only a few times. The V gene is TRBV6-1, the J gene TRBJ2-6; D is undetermined. CDR1 and CDR2 from the germline V gene are MNHNS and SASEGT. The CDR3 is 16 amino acids. The ends were cut back, 0 bases at V and 3 bases at J, with 9 bases in the middle. CDR3 DNA sequence: TGTGCCAGCAGTGAAGCTACCCGGAGTGGGGCCAACGTCCTGACTTTC. Translating gives CASSEATRSGANVLTF.

In its sample, this clonotype was seen many times. The chain combines TRBV28 with TRBJ2-1; D perhaps matches TRBD1 (6 bases). The germline gives CDR1 MDHEN, CDR2 SYDVKM. The V and J ends lost 5 bases and 6 bases respectively, with 23 bases between them. The CDR3 is 17 amino acids. The CDR3 DNA is TGTGCCAGCAGTATAACCGAAGGGGGTGTCTTCGGCAATGAGCAGTTCTTC. Translation: CASSITEGGVFGNEQFF.

This chain connects TRBV11-2 to TRBJ2-5; D assignment may be TRBD1 or TRBD2 (5 bases each). Per germline, CDR1 SGHAT and CDR2 FQNNGV. V gave up 5 bases and J gave up 4 bases, with 17 bases separating them. This CDR3 has 15 residues. This CDR3 reads CASSPRGQGRETQYF. The DNA of the CDR3 is TGTGCCAGCAGCCCGAGGGGCCAGGGAAGAGAGACCCAGTACTTC.

This clonotype was seen repeatedly, ten times or more. The chain is built from TRBV6-1 and TRBJ1-6; possible D gene TRBD1, 5 bases. Germline lookup yields CDR1 MNHNS and CDR2 SASEGT. CDR3 length: 15 amino acids. V lost 1 base to trimming and J lost 4 bases, with 8 bases between them. The CDR3 bases are TGTGCCAGCAGTGAAGTGGGACTTTATAATTCACCCCTCCACTTT. Its protein product is CASSEVGLYNSPLHF.

This chain links TRBV30 with TRBJ1-2, with 7 nucleotides matching TRBD1. The CDR3 runs 13 residues. The V segment lost 1 base and the J segment 4 bases; nucleotides outside the gene matches: 3. The germline V gene has CDR1 GTSNPN and CDR2 SVGIG (reference sequence). The CDR3 coding sequence is TGTGCCTGGAGTGACAGGGGCAGCTATGGCTACACCTTC. It specifies CAWSDRGSYGYTF.

This clonotype was found many times. This chain connects TRBV6-1 to TRBJ2-3; D not resolved. Trimming stripped 4 bases from V and 4 bases from J, with 9 bases between. CDR3 length equals 13 residues. Germline CDR1 reads MNHNS; CDR2 reads SASEGT. CDR3 DNA: TGTGCCAGCAGTGTTGAGACGGCAGATACGCAGTATTTT. Its translation: CASSVETADTQYF.

This clonotype was seen more than once but under ten times. The CDR3 loop reads CASSQGRALSYEQYF. CDR3 coding DNA: TGCGCCAGCAGCCAAGGCAGGGCCCTCTCCTACGAGCAGTACTTC. The chain recombines TRBV4-1 with TRBJ2-7, with D maybe TRBD1 (5 bases). From germline, CDR1 is MGHRA and CDR2 YSYEKL. V lost 1 base and J lost 0, with 10 bases in between. This CDR3 comprises 15 residues.

The gene calls are TRBV19 and TRBJ1-2; no firm D call. Germline V gene data show CDR1 as LNHDA and CDR2 as SQIVND (reference sequence). The V gene lost 3 bases and the J gene lost 4 bases, with 9 bases spanning the gap. This CDR3 is built from 13 residues. The CDR3 sequence is CASSIPPLYGYTF. The CDR3 bases are TGTGCCAGTAGTATCCCTCCCCTCTATGGCTACACCTTC.

This clonotype has a count of ten or more. The rearrangement links TRBV7-2 to TRBJ2-2; 13 bases fit TRBD2. Looked up from germline, CDR1 is SGHTA and CDR2 is FQGNSA. The CDR3 contains 15 residues. J gave up 6 bases and V 4 bases, and 2 bases lay outside the gene matches. In nucleotides, the CDR3 is TGTGCCAGCAGCTGGACTAGCGGGGGTTCCGGGGAGCTGTTTTTT. It encodes CASSWTSGGSGELFF.

Comments on this clonotype: A junction end diverges from the germline sequence, so it may reflect a read error. The gene calls are TRBV5-1 and TRBJ1-1, with 9 nucleotides matching TRBD1. This CDR3 spans 16 amino acids. Germline CDR1 SGHRS, CDR2 YFSETQ. CDR3 nucleotides: TGCACCAGCAGCTTAACAGGGGGCGCGGGGAACACTGAAGCTTTCTTT. Amino acid sequence: CTSSLTGGAGNTEAFF.